These 20 T cell receptor beta chains were sequenced from one sample in a study of monozygotic twins with inflammatory bowel disease. TCRdb reprocessed the 5' RACE reads, keeping one entry per CDR3 protein, no DNA. The sample totals 400,000 to 500,000 distinct CDR3 sequences; its top ten clones hold around 2.5%. Sequences were obtained from blood. The receptors shown here come from a human donor with ulcerative colitis or Crohn's disease, or a healthy co-twin of an affected twin (not recorded which).

The chain joins TRBV20-1 to TRBJ2-7; TCRdb gives TRBD1 as the D gene, but with no DNA this cannot be confirmed. The V gene's germline CDR1 is DFQATT and CDR2 SNEGSKA (reference sequence). This CDR3 spans 12 amino acids. The CDR3 sequence is CSGTTGTYEQYF.

The CDR3 reads CSADQGAPYEQYF. The rearrangement joins TRBV20-1 to TRBJ2-7; the TCRdb D gene call, TRBD1, has no DNA to confirm it. This CDR3 contains 13 residues. Germline V gene data show CDR1 as DFQATT and CDR2 as SNEGSKA (reference sequence).

The V call is TRBV9, the J call TRBJ2-5. Per germline, CDR1 SGDLS and CDR2 YYNGEE. This CDR3 has 12 residues. Here the CDR3 reads CASSKAEETQYF.

This chain links TRBV12-3 or TRBV12-4 with TRBJ1-5; with no DNA, the TCRdb D assignment of TRBD1 cannot be verified. The CDR3 totals 14 residues. CDR3 sequence: CASSLAGGASPQHF.

V usage is TRBV2 and J usage is TRBJ2-7; as DNA is missing, the TRBD2 call by TCRdb cannot be tested. This CDR3 comprises 18 residues. The germline V gene encodes CDR1 SNHLY and CDR2 FYNNEI. The CDR3 here is CASSNTGRSGRALFEQYF.

The chain uses TRBV24-1 and TRBJ2-7. The CDR3 contains 11 residues. The germline V gene encodes CDR1 KGHDR and CDR2 SFDVKD. The CDR3 loop is CATSRGNEQYF.

The chain's CDR3 is CASSPPGLINTGELFF. The chain combines TRBV7-9 with TRBJ2-2; the TCRdb D gene call, TRBD2, has no DNA to confirm it. Germline assignment: CDR1 SEHNR and CDR2 FQNEAQ (reference sequence). This CDR3 has 16 residues. The variable domain in full, with the rest retrieved from reference TRBV7-9 and TRBJ2-2, is DTGVSQNPRHKITKRGQNVTFRCDPISEHNRLYWYRQTLGQGPEFLTYFQNEAQLEKSRLLSDRFSAERPKGSFSTLEIQRTEQGDSAMYLCASSPPGLINTGELFFGEGSRLTVL.

The V gene is TRBV5-1, the J gene TRBJ2-1; TCRdb proposes TRBD2, but this gene call is untestable without DNA. This CDR3 region has 12 residues. The V gene's germline CDR1 is SGHRS and CDR2 YFSETQ. CDR3 sequence: CASRLVFNEQFF.

The V call is TRBV4-3, the J call TRBJ2-3; TCRdb selects TRBD2, and the lack of DNA leaves this call unchecked. The germline CDR1 and CDR2 sequences are LGHNA and YSLEER. The CDR3 runs 16 residues. This CDR3 reads CASSQGTSGTTDTQYF.

V and J are TRBV5-4 and TRBJ2-5; TCRdb's D gene call, TRBD2, goes unchecked for lack of DNA. The germline V gene has CDR1 SGHNT and CDR2 YYREEE (reference sequence). This CDR3 has 14 amino acids. The CDR3 here is CASRFKPSEETQYF.

J is TRBJ2-1 and V is TRBV7-3. The CDR3 totals 14 residues. Per the germline V gene, CDR1 is SGHTA and CDR2 is FQGTGA. Here the CDR3 reads CASSLELSYNEQFF.

This chain connects TRBV6-1 to TRBJ2-1; TCRdb lists TRBD1, though no DNA is available to test this call. Germline CDR1 reads MNHNS; CDR2 reads SASEGT. The CDR3 is 13 residues long. This CDR3 reads CASGLAPKDEQFF.

The rearrangement links TRBV19 to TRBJ2-1; checking the TCRdb D call of TRBD2 is not possible without DNA. Germline loops: CDR1 LNHDA, CDR2 SQIVND (reference sequence). This CDR3 contains 18 residues. CDR3 protein: CASSHPPAGGHIYNEQFF.

The rearrangement uses TRBV6-6 and TRBJ1-1; checking the TCRdb D call of TRBD1 is not possible without DNA. CDR3 length: 13 amino acids. Germline loops: CDR1 MNHNY, CDR2 SVGAGI (reference sequence). The CDR3 here is CASRTAQNTEAFF.

V is TRBV9 and J is TRBJ2-3. The CDR3 totals 15 residues. Germline lookup yields CDR1 SGDLS and CDR2 YYNGEE. The CDR3 protein is CASSVADTLTDTQYF.

The chain links TRBV5-1 to TRBJ2-7; TCRdb returns TRBD2, unconfirmable since there is no DNA. CDR3 length equals 18 residues. Germline loops: CDR1 SGHRS, CDR2 YFSETQ. This CDR3 is CASSLGPSLKSGSYEQYF.

The gene calls are TRBV27 and TRBJ2-5; TCRdb gives TRBD1 as the D gene, but with no DNA this cannot be confirmed. This CDR3 spans 14 amino acids. Germline CDR1 MNHEY, CDR2 SMNVEV (reference sequence). This chain's CDR3 is CASSLWAGGETQYF.

The chain couples TRBV19 to TRBJ2-3; absent DNA, TCRdb's TRBD1 call cannot be checked. The CDR3 length is 16 residues. CDR1 is LNHDA and CDR2 is SQIVND in the germline V gene (reference sequence). CDR3: CASSAARDGFTDTQYF. The full variable domain, its missing parts supplied by reference TRBV19 and TRBJ2-3, is DGGITQSPKYLFRKEGQNVTLSCEQNLNHDAMYWYRQDPGQGLRLIYYSQIVNDFQKGDIAEGYSVSREKKESFPLTVTSAQKNPTAFYLCASSAARDGFTDTQYFGPGTRLTVL.

The V gene is TRBV7-2, the J gene TRBJ2-1; TCRdb reports TRBD2, a call that lacks DNA to check it against. Per the germline V gene, CDR1 is SGHTA and CDR2 is FQGNSA. This CDR3 comprises 15 residues. The chain's CDR3 is CASSRTSGYYNEQFF.

CDR3 sequence: CASSPTQGQHEQYF. The rearrangement links TRBV2 to TRBJ2-7; the TRBD1 assignment by TCRdb is unverifiable without DNA. CDR3 length equals 14 residues. CDR1 is SNHLY, CDR2 FYNNEI, per germline.